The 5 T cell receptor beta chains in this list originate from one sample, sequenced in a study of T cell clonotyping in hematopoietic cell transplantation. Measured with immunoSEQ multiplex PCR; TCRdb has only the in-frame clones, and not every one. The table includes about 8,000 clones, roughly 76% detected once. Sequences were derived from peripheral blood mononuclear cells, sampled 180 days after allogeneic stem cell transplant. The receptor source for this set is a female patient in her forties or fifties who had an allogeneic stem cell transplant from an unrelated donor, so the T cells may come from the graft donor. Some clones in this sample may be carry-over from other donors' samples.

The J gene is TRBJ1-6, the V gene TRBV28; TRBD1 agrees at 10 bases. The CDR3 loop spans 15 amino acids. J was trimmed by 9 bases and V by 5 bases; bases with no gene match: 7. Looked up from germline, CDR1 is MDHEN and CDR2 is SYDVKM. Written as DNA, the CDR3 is TGTGCCAGCAGTACCCCGACAGGGGGCCCTTCACCCCTCCACTTT. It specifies CASSTPTGGPSPLHF.

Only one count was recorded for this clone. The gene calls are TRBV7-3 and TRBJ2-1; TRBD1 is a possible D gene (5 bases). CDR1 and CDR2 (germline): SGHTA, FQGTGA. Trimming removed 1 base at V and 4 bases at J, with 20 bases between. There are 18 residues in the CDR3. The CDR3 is CASSLNPIGHRAYNEQFF. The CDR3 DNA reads TGTGCCAGCAGCTTAAACCCCATCGGACACCGAGCATACAATGAGCAGTTCTTC.

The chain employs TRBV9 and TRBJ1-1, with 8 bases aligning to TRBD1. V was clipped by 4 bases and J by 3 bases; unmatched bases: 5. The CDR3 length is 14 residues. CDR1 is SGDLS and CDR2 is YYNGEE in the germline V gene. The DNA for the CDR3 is TGTGCCAGCAGCTTAGGACAGGGTTACACTGAAGCTTTCTTT. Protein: CASSLGQGYTEAFF.

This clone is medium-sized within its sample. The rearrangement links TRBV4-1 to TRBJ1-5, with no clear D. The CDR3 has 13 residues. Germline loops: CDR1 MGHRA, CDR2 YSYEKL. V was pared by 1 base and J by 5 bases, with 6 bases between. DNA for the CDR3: TGCGCCAGCAGCCAAGCCCCTTATCAGCCCCAGCATTTT. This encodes CASSQAPYQPQHF.

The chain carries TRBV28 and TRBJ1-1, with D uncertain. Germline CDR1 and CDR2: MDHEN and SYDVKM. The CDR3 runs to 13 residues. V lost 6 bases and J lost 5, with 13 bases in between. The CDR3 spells CASSSTLGTEAFF. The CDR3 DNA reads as TGTGCCAGCAGCAGCACGCTCGGGACTGAAGCTTTCTTT.